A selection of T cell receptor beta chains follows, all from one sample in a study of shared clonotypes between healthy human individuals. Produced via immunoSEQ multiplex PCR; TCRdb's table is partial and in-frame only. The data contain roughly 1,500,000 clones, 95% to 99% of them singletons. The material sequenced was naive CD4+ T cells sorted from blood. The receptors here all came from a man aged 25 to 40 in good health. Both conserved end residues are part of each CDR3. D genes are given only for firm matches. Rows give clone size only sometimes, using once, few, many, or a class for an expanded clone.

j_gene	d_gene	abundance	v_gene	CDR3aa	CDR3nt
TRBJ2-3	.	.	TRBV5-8	CASSLAGTESTDTQYF	TGTGCCAGCAGCCTGGCCGGGACCGAGAGCACAGATACGCAGTATTTT
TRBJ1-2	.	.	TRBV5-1	CASSLRDPNYGYTF	TGCGCCAGCAGCTTGAGGGACCCCAACTATGGCTACACCTTC
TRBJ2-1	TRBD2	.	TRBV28	CASSFGLAGVREQFF	TGTGCCAGCAGCTTCGGACTAGCGGGAGTGAGGGAGCAGTTCTTC
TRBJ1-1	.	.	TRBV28	CASSNGIGGGLAFF	TGTGCCAGCAGCAACGGGATTGGGGGTGGGTTAGCTTTCTTT
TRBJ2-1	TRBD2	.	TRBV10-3	CAIREREGNEQFF	TGTGCCATCAGAGAGCGGGAGGGTAATGAGCAGTTCTTC
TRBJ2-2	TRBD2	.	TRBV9	CASSLGLAGGPDGELFF	TGTGCCAGCAGCCTGGGACTAGCGGGAGGGCCGGACGGGGAGCTGTTTTTT
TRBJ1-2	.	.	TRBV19	CASSIAGNGYTF	TGTGCCAGTAGTATAGCAGGGAATGGCTACACCTTC
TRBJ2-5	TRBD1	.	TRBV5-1	CASSPWGQGLSETQYF	TGCGCCAGCAGCCCCTGGGGACAGGGGTTAAGTGAGACCCAGTACTTC
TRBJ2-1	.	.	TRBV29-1	CSVPGANEQFF	TGCAGCGTACCCGGGGCCAATGAGCAGTTCTTC
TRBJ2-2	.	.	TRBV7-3	CASSSNTGELFF	TGTGCCAGCAGCTCCAATACCGGGGAGCTGTTTTTT
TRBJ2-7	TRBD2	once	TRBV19	CASSPPPSGTLYEQYF	TGTGCCAGTAGTCCCCCACCTAGCGGAACCCTCTACGAGCAGTACTTC
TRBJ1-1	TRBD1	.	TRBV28	CAGSRQGRTEAFF	TGTGCCGGATCTCGACAGGGAAGGACTGAAGCTTTCTTT
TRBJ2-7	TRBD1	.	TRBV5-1	CASSFGGTGSSYEQYF	TGCGCCAGCAGCTTTGGGGGGACAGGGTCATCCTACGAGCAGTACTTC
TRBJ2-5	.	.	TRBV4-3	CASSQGLVIQQETQYF	TGCGCCAGCAGCCAAGGACTCGTAATACAACAAGAGACCCAGTACTTC
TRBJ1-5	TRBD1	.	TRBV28	CASRGGDRANQPQHF	TGTGCCAGCAGGGGGGGGGACAGGGCAAATCAGCCCCAGCATTTT
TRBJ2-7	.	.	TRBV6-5	CASSPVQSYEQYF	TGTGCCAGCAGTCCAGTACAGTCCTACGAGCAGTACTTC
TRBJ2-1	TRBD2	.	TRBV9	CASSVAGGVHEQFF	TGTGCCAGCAGCGTGGCGGGAGGAGTACATGAGCAGTTCTTC
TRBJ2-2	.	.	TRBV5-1	CASSLAGSNTGELFF	TGCGCCAGCAGCTTGGCAGGATCGAACACCGGGGAGCTGTTTTTT
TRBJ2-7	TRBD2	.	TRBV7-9	CASSLGLAGTLTYEQYF	TGTGCCAGCAGCCTCGGGCTAGCGGGAACCCTTACCTACGAGCAGTACTTC
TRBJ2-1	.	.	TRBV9	CASSVSQGGNEQFF	TGTGCCAGCAGCGTATCACAGGGTGGCAATGAGCAGTTCTTC
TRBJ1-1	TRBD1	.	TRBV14	CASSGNRGAFF	TGTGCCAGCAGTGGAAACAGGGGCGCTTTCTTT
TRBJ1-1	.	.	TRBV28	CASRHWQINTEAFF	TGTGCCAGCAGGCATTGGCAAATCAACACTGAAGCTTTCTTT
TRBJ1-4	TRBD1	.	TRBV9	CASSLGQGPRSKLFF	TGTGCCAGCAGCCTAGGACAGGGGCCGCGAAGCAAACTGTTTTTT
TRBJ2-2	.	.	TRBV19	CASNGWDLPSANTGELFF	TGTGCCAGTAATGGATGGGACCTCCCCAGCGCGAACACCGGGGAGCTGTTTTTT
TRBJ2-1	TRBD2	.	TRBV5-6	CASSLGTSAGGEQFF	TGTGCCAGCAGCTTGGGGACTAGCGCCGGCGGGGAGCAGTTCTTC
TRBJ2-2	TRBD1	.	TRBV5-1	CASSLTGQANTGELFF	TGCGCCAGCAGCTTAACGGGACAGGCGAACACCGGGGAGCTGTTTTTT
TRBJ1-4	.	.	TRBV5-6	CASSPHRDRGNEKLFF	TGTGCCAGCAGCCCGCACAGGGATAGGGGAAATGAAAAACTGTTTTTT
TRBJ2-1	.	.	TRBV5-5	CASPLERVDEQFF	TGTGCCAGCCCCTTGGAACGTGTGGATGAGCAGTTCTTC
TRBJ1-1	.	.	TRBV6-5	CASSPFTGEAFF	TGTGCCAGCAGTCCTTTTACAGGGGAAGCTTTCTTT
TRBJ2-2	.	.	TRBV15	CATSRRQVDTGELFF	TGTGCCACCAGCAGACGACAGGTGGACACCGGGGAGCTGTTTTTT
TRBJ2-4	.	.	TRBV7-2	CASSLDSLAKNIQYF	TGTGCCAGCAGCTTGGACAGTCTAGCCAAAAACATTCAGTACTTC
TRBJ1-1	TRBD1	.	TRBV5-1	CASSPGQGMTEAFF	TGCGCCAGCAGCCCGGGACAGGGTATGACTGAAGCTTTCTTT
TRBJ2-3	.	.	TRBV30	CAWSVQARVSSGTQYF	TGTGCCTGGAGTGTACAGGCTAGAGTATCGTCTGGTACGCAGTATTTT
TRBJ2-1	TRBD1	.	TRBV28	CASSTYRQGASYNEQFF	TGTGCCAGCAGTACATATAGACAGGGGGCATCCTACAATGAGCAGTTCTTC
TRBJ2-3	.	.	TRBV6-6	CASSALLARGTDTQYF	TGTGCCAGCAGTGCCTTACTGGCGCGCGGCACAGATACGCAGTATTTT
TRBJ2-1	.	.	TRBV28	CASYPGSVSYNEQFF	TGTGCCAGCTACCCCGGGAGTGTCTCCTACAATGAGCAGTTCTTC
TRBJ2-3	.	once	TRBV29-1	CSVEPAGADTQYF	TGCAGCGTTGAGCCCGCCGGGGCAGATACGCAGTATTTT
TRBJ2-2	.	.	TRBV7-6	CASSPQGGNTGELFF	TGTGCCAGCAGCCCCCAGGGGGGGAACACCGGGGAGCTGTTTTTT
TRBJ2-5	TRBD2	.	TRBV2	CASSSGTSGRAETQYF	TGTGCCAGCAGTTCAGGAACTAGCGGGAGGGCTGAGACCCAGTACTTC
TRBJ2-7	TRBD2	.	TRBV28	CASSLGRAGTYEQYF	TGTGCCAGCAGTTTGGGGAGGGCGGGGACCTACGAGCAGTACTTC
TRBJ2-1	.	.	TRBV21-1	CASIIRRTGEDNEQFF	TGTGCCAGCATCATCAGGAGAACAGGGGAGGACAATGAGCAGTTCTTC
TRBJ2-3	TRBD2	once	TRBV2	CASSGGLAGGADTQYF	TGTGCCAGCAGTGGGGGACTAGCGGGAGGGGCAGATACGCAGTATTTT
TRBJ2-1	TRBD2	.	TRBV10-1	CASSESRTSGRDLEQFF	TGCGCCAGCAGTGAGTCTCGGACTAGCGGGAGAGACCTTGAGCAGTTCTTC
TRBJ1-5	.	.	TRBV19	CASSIDLGDQPQHF	TGTGCCAGTAGTATAGATCTGGGAGACCAGCCCCAGCATTTT
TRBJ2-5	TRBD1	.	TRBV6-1	CASSDTGGRETQYF	TGTGCCAGCAGTGATACAGGGGGCCGGGAGACCCAGTACTTC
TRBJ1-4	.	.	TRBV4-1	CASSHLGADEKLFF	TGCGCCAGCAGCCATTTAGGAGCCGATGAAAAACTGTTTTTT
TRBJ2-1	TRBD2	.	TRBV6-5	CASSLAGGTYNEQFF	TGTGCCAGCAGTTTAGCGGGAGGAACCTACAATGAGCAGTTCTTC
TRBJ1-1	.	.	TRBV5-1	CASSLSVPNTEAFF	TGCGCCAGCAGCTTATCGGTCCCGAACACTGAAGCTTTCTTT
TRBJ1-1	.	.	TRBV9	CASSGDTRNTEAFF	TGTGCCAGCAGCGGAGACACAAGGAACACTGAAGCTTTCTTT
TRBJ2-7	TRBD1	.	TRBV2	CASIIDRGDYEQYF	TGTGCCAGCATTATAGACAGGGGAGACTACGAGCAGTACTTC
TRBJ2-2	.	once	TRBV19	CATWGAGELFF	TGTGCCACTTGGGGGGCCGGGGAGCTGTTTTTT
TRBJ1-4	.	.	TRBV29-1	CSAGPNEKLFF	TGCAGCGCCGGGCCCAATGAAAAACTGTTTTTT